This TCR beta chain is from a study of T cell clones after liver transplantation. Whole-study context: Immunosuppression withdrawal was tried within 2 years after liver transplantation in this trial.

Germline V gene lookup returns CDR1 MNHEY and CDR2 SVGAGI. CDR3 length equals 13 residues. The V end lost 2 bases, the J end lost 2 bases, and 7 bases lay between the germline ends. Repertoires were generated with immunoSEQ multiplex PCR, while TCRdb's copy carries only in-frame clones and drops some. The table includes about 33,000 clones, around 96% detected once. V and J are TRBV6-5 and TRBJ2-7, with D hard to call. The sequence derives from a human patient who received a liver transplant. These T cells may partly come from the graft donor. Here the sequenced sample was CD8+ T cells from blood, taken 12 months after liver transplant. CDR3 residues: CASSYSVTYEQYF. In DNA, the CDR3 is TGTGCCAGCAGTTACAGTGTAACCTACGAGCAGTACTTC.